The 5 T cell receptor beta chains reported below all come from one sample, sequenced in a study of early T cells in non-severe SARS-CoV-2 infection. MiXCR was run by TCRdb on the 5' RACE reads, yielding one entry per CDR3 protein. The data hold 70,000 or so distinct CDR3 sequences, with around 9.1% observed a single time. Specimen: whole blood, collected at baseline. The receptors stem from an adult who was a healthcare worker with PCR-confirmed SARS-CoV-2 infection or an uninfected control (not recorded which).

The chain is built from TRBV7-8 and TRBJ1-4, with D possibly being TRBD1 (6 bases). Between the trimmed V and J ends, which lost 5 bases and 5 bases, there was a span of 18 bases. From germline, CDR1 is SGHVS and CDR2 FQNEAQ. The CDR3 loop spans 16 amino acids. The CDR3 bases are TGTGCCAGCAGCCCCCACCGGTGGACAGCGAATGAAAAACTGTTTTTT. Translated: CASSPHRWTANEKLFF.

This clonotype was counted many times. The chain carries TRBV2 and TRBJ2-3; D remains ambiguous. Germline V CDR1 and CDR2: SNHLY, FYNNEI. The CDR3 runs 12 residues. Trimming removed 4 bases from V and 5 bases from J, with 7 bases in between. The DNA of the CDR3 is TGTGCCAGCAGTGCACGGTTAGATACGCAGTATTTT. Protein: CASSARLDTQYF.

This clonotype was observed a handful of times. The gene calls are TRBV10-3 and TRBJ2-3; TRBD2 is a possible D gene (6 bases). V was trimmed by 7 bases and J by 5 bases, leaving 25 bases between them. This CDR3 comprises 17 residues. Germline V lookup: CDR1 ENHRY, CDR2 SYGVKD. The CDR3 sequence: CAITAGTSRDTRDTQYF. CDR3 nucleotide sequence: TGTGCCATCACCGCAGGGACTTCAAGAGATACAAGAGATACGCAGTATTTT.

This clonotype was seen ten or more times. This rearrangement joins TRBV9 to TRBJ2-7, with D possibly matching TRBD1 (5 bases). This CDR3 contains 14 residues. Germline CDR1 is SGDLS and CDR2 is YYNGEE. Between the trimmed V and J ends, which lost 7 bases and 1 base, there was a span of 15 bases. CDR3 residues: CASRRGDGSYEQYF. CDR3 coding DNA: TGTGCCAGCCGAAGGGGCGACGGGTCCTACGAGCAGTACTTC.

This clonotype has just a few counts. The rearrangement joins TRBV19 to TRBJ2-3, with a weak D call TRBD2 (7 bases). The germline V gene has CDR1 LNHDA and CDR2 SQIVND (reference sequence). V was trimmed by 7 bases and J by 1 base, leaving 12 bases between them. The CDR3 totals 14 residues. CDR3 coding DNA: TGTGCCAGTACGCAAGGGGGGGGCACAGATACGCAGTATTTT. Protein product: CASTQGGGTDTQYF.